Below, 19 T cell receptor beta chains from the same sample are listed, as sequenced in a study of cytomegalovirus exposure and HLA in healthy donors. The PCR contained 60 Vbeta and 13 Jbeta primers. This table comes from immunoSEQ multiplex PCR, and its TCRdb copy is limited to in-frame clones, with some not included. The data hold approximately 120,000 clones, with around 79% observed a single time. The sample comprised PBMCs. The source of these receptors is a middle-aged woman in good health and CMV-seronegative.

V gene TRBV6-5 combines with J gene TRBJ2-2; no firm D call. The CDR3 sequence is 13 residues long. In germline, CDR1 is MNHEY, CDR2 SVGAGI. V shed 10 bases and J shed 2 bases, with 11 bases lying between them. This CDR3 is CATRSVNTGELFF. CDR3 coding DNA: TGTGCCACCCGGTCGGTTAACACCGGGGAGCTGTTTTTT.

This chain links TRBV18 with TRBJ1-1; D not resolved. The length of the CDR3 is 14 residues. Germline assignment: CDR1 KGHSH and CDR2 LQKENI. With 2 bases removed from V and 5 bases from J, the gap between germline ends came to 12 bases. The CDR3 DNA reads TGTGCCAGCTCACCAGGACGGACTTGGACTGAAGCTTTCTTT. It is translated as CASSPGRTWTEAFF.

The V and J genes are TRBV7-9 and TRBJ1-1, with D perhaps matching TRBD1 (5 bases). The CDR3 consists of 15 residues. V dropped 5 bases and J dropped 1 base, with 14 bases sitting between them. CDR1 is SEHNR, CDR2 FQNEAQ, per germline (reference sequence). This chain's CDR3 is CASSPQGLENTEAFF. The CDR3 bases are TGTGCCAGCAGCCCTCAGGGATTGGAGAACACTGAAGCTTTCTTT.

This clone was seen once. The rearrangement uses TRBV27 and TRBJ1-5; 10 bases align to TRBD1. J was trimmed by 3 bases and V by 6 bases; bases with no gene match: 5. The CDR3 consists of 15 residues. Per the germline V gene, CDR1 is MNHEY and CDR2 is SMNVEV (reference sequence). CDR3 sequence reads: CASRMGQGYNQPQHF. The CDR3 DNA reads TGTGCCAGCAGGATGGGACAGGGGTACAATCAGCCCCAGCATTTT.

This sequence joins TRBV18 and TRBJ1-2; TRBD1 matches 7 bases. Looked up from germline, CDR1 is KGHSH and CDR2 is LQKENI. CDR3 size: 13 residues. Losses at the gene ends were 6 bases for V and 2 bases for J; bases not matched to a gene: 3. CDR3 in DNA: TGTGCCAGCTCCGGGACAGAGAACTATGGCTACACCTTC. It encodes CASSGTENYGYTF.

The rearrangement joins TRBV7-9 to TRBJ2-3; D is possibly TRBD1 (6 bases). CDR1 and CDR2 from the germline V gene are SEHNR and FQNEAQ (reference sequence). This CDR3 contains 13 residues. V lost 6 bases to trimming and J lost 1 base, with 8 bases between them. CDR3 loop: CASRGAGTDTQYF. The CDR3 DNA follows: TGTGCCAGCAGGGGGGCTGGCACAGATACGCAGTATTTT. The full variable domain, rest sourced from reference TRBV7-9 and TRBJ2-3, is DTGVSQNPRHKITKRGQNVTFRCDPISEHNRLYWYRQTLGQGPEFLTYFQNEAQLEKSRLLSDRFSAERPKGSFSTLEIQRTEQGDSAMYLCASRGAGTDTQYFGPGTRLTVL.

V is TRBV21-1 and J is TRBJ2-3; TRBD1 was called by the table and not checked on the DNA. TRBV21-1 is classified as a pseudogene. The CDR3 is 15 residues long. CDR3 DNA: TGTGCCAGCAGCAAACGGGACAAACCTGACGATACGCAGTATTTT. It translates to CASSKRDKPDDTQYF.

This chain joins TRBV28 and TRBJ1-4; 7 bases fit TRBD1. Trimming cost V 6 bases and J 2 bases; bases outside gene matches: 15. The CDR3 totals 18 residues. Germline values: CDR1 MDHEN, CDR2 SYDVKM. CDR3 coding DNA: TGTGCCAGCAGCAGAAAGGGACAGCCTTCACGGACTAATGAAAAACTGTTTTTT. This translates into CASSRKGQPSRTNEKLFF.

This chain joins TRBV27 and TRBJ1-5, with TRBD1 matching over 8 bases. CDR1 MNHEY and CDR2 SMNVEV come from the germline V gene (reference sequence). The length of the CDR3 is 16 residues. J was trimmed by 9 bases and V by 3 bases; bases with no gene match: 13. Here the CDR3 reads CASSFSSGTGTRPQHF. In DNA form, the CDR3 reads TGTGCCAGCAGTTTCTCCTCCGGGACAGGTACACGGCCCCAGCATTTT.

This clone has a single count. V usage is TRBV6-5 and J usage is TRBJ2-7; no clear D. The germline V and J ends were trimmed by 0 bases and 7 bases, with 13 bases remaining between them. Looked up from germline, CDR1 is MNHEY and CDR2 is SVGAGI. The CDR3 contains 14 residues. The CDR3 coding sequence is TGTGCCAGCAGTTACTCCGGGTCCGCCGGGGAGCAGTACTTC. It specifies CASSYSGSAGEQYF.

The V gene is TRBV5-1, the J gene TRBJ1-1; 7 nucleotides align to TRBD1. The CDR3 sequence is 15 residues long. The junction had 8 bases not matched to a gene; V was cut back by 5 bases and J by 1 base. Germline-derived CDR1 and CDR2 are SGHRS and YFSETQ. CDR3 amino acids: CASSLRGQTNTEAFF. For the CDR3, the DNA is TGCGCCAGCAGTCTACGGGGACAGACGAACACTGAAGCTTTCTTT.

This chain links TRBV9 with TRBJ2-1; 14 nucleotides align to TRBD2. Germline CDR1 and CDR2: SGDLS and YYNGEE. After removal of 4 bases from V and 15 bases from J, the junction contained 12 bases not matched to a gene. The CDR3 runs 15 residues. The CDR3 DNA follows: TGTGCCAGCAGCCCCTTCGGGACTAGCGGGAGTAGAGGGTTCTTC. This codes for CASSPFGTSGSRGFF.

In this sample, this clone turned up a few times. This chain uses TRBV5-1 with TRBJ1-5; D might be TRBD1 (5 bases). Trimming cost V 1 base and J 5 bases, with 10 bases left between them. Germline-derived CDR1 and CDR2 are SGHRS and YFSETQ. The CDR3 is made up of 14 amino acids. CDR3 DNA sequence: TGCGCCAGCAGCTTGATCCCGGGGGATCAGCCCCAGCATTTT. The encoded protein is CASSLIPGDQPQHF.

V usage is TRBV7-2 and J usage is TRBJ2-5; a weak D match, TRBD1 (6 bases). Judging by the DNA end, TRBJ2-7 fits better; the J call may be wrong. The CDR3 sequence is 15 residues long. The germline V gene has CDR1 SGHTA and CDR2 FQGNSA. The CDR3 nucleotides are TGTGCCAGCAGCACATCATGGGGACAAGGCTACGAGCAGTACTTC. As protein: CASSTSWGQGYEQYF.

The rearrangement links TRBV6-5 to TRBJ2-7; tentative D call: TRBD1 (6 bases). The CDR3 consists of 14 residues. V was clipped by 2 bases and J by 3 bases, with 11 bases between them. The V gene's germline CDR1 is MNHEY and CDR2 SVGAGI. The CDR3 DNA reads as TGTGCCAGCAGTTACGGGGACACGGACTACGAGCAGTACTTC. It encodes CASSYGDTDYEQYF.

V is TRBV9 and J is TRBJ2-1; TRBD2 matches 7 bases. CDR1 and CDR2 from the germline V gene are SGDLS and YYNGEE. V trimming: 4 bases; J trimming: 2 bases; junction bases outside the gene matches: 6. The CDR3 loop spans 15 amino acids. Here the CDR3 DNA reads TGTGCCAGCAGCCGCGCAGCGGGACCCTACAATGAGCAGTTCTTC. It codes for CASSRAAGPYNEQFF.

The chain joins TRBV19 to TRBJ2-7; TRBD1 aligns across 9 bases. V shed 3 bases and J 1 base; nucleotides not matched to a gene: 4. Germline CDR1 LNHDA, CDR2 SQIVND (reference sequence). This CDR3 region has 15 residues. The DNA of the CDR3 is TGTGCCAGTAGTATCGGGACAGGGTCTTCCTACGAGCAGTACTTC. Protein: CASSIGTGSSYEQYF. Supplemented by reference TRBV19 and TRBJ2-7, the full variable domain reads DGGITQSPKYLFRKEGQNVTLSCEQNLNHDAMYWYRQDPGQGLRLIYYSQIVNDFQKGDIAEGYSVSREKKESFPLTVTSAQKNPTAFYLCASSIGTGSSYEQYFGPGTRLTVT.

The CDR3 coding sequence is TGTGCCAGCAGCTTAGATCACACGGCCGCCCGGGCCCAGTACTTC. It specifies CASSLDHTAARAQYF. The J gene is TRBJ2-5, the V gene TRBV7-9; D is unresolved. Per germline, CDR1 SEHNR and CDR2 FQNEAQ (reference sequence). This CDR3 spans 15 amino acids. The V and J ends lost 1 base and 9 bases respectively, with 18 bases between them.

In DNA form, the CDR3 reads TGTGCCATCAGTGAGTCCATCTACGAGCAGTACTTC. This codes for CAISESIYEQYF. The rearrangement joins TRBV10-3 to TRBJ2-7; D not resolved. Trimming removed 0 bases from V and 3 bases from J, with 3 bases in between. This CDR3 contains 12 residues. The V gene's germline CDR1 is ENHRY and CDR2 SYGVKD.